Below, 32 T cell receptor beta chains from the same sample are listed, as sequenced in a study of blood T cell repertoires in COVID-19. TCRdb's copy holds only in-frame clones and misses some; the assay was immunoSEQ multiplex PCR. The repertoire consists of under 200,000 clones, with 70% to 90% occurring once and the leading ten covering approximately 0.6%. The specimen was peripheral blood. The receptors were sampled from a man aged 55 to 70 with COVID-19, enrolled during active disease.

In this sample, this clone turned up once. The chain combines TRBV7-2 with TRBJ2-7; TRBD2 matches at 14 bases. Germline trimming cut 4 bases from V and 2 bases from J; bases unmatched to any gene: 4. From germline, CDR1 is SGHTA and CDR2 FQGNSA. This CDR3 comprises 16 residues. CDR3 coding DNA: TGTGCCAGCAGCTCCGGACTAGCGGGGGGTACCTACGAGCAGTACTTC. Its protein product is CASSSGLAGGTYEQYF.

This clone has just one count. The rearrangement joins TRBV27 to TRBJ2-2, with 7 nucleotides matching TRBD1. CDR3 length: 17 residues. CDR1 and CDR2 (germline): MNHEY, SMNVEV (reference sequence). J was trimmed by 1 base and V by 6 bases; bases with no gene match: 11. The CDR3 protein is CASRPPGQRVNTGELFF. The DNA for the CDR3 is TGTGCCAGCAGACCGCCGGGACAGAGGGTGAACACCGGGGAGCTGTTTTTT.

The chain joins TRBV29-1 to TRBJ2-3; TRBD1 matches at 7 bases. The CDR3 runs 13 residues. Germline CDR1 and CDR2: SQVTM and ANQGSEA. This CDR3 is CSIEGGRTDTQYF. The CDR3, as DNA: TGCAGTATCGAAGGGGGCCGCACAGATACGCAGTATTTT.

J is TRBJ2-7 and V is TRBV7-6; 14 bases are shared with TRBD2. V lost 4 bases, J lost 6 bases, and 11 bases stayed unmatched. CDR3 length equals 17 residues. Germline V gene lookup returns CDR1 SGHVS and CDR2 FNYEAQ. This CDR3 reads CASSSTGTSGGLSEQYF. In DNA, the CDR3 is TGTGCCAGCAGCTCAACTGGGACTAGCGGGGGTCTATCCGAGCAGTACTTC.

V gene TRBV7-6 combines with J gene TRBJ1-2; 10 bases agree with TRBD1. V was pared by 3 bases and J by 5 bases, with 0 bases of the junction left unmatched. The CDR3 is 13 residues long. Germline V lookup: CDR1 SGHVS, CDR2 FNYEAQ. The CDR3 spells CASSLGQGYGYTF. CDR3 DNA sequence: TGTGCCAGCAGCTTGGGACAGGGGTATGGCTACACCTTC. Together with reference TRBV7-6 and TRBJ1-2, the CDR3 gives the full variable domain: GAGVSQSPRYKVTKRGQDVALRCDPISGHVSLYWYRQALGQGPEFLTYFNYEAQQDKSGLPNDRFSAERPEGSISTLTIQRTEQRDSAMYRCASSLGQGYGYTFGSGTRLTVV.

The J gene is TRBJ2-5, the V gene TRBV19; a possible D gene is TRBD1 (6 bases). The V and J ends lost 5 bases and 7 bases respectively, with 17 bases between them. Germline values: CDR1 LNHDA, CDR2 SQIVND (reference sequence). The CDR3 length is 14 residues. CDR3 DNA: TGTGCCAGTAGTCCCGACAGGCCCCCGGGGACCCAGTACTTC. Its protein is CASSPDRPPGTQYF.

The rearrangement joins TRBV19 to TRBJ1-4; D is possibly TRBD1 (6 bases). CDR1 and CDR2 from the germline V gene are LNHDA and SQIVND (reference sequence). The CDR3 consists of 14 residues. V lost 7 bases to trimming and J lost 7 bases, with 16 bases between them. CDR3 sequence: CASNRAGQTEKLFF. CDR3 DNA: TGTGCCAGTAACCGAGCAGGACAGACTGAAAAACTGTTTTTT.

This rearrangement joins TRBV19 to TRBJ2-7; 9 bases fit TRBD2. Germline CDR1 is LNHDA and CDR2 is SQIVND (reference sequence). Trimming cost V 5 bases and J 5 bases; bases outside gene matches: 7. This CDR3 region has 14 residues. The CDR3 nucleotides read TGTGCCAGTAGTTTGAGCGGGGGGATGAACGAGCAGTACTTC. As protein: CASSLSGGMNEQYF. Full variable domain (outside the CDR3, taken from reference TRBV19 and TRBJ2-7): DGGITQSPKYLFRKEGQNVTLSCEQNLNHDAMYWYRQDPGQGLRLIYYSQIVNDFQKGDIAEGYSVSREKKESFPLTVTSAQKNPTAFYLCASSLSGGMNEQYFGPGTRLTVT.

On this clone itself: The sample carries other DNA sequences with the same CDR3. V and J are TRBV7-2 and TRBJ1-1; no clear D gene. Between the trimmed V and J ends, which lost 2 bases and 0 bases, there was a span of 10 bases. Germline CDR1 SGHTA, CDR2 FQGNSA. The CDR3 has 15 amino acids. This chain's CDR3 is CASSLSPGMNTEAFF. The CDR3 coding sequence is TGTGCCAGCAGCTTATCGCCCGGTATGAACACTGAAGCTTTCTTT. Full variable domain (rest looked up from reference TRBV7-2 and TRBJ1-1): GAGVSQSPSNKVTEKGKDVELRCDPISGHTALYWYRQSLGQGLEFLIYFQGNSAPDKSGLPSDRFSAERTGGSVSTLTIQRTQQEDSAVYLCASSLSPGMNTEAFFGQGTRLTVV.

This clone was recorded only once. V is TRBV27 and J is TRBJ1-4; 8 nucleotides match TRBD1. Trimming cost V 5 bases and J 6 bases; bases outside gene matches: 5. The CDR3 length is 14 residues. Per the germline V gene, CDR1 is MNHEY and CDR2 is SMNVEV (reference sequence). CDR3 bases: TGTGCCAGCAGTCGCGGACAGGGCTATGAAAAACTGTTTTTT. Translating gives CASSRGQGYEKLFF.

V gene TRBV19 combines with J gene TRBJ2-3, with D unresolved. This CDR3 region has 16 residues. The germline CDR1 and CDR2 sequences are LNHDA and SQIVND (reference sequence). Trimming took 7 bases from V and 2 from J, leaving 19 bases between them. Here the CDR3 DNA reads TGTGCCAGTACCTCGCTCGGGTTCCCTGACACAGATACGCAGTATTTT. Translating it yields CASTSLGFPDTDTQYF. The whole variable domain, remainder taken from reference TRBV19 and TRBJ2-3, is DGGITQSPKYLFRKEGQNVTLSCEQNLNHDAMYWYRQDPGQGLRLIYYSQIVNDFQKGDIAEGYSVSREKKESFPLTVTSAQKNPTAFYLCASTSLGFPDTDTQYFGPGTRLTVL.

Only one count was recorded for this clone. The chain uses TRBV28 and TRBJ1-2; 7 bases fit TRBD1. Germline CDR1 is MDHEN and CDR2 is SYDVKM. The CDR3 extends over 13 amino acids. Unmatched junction bases numbered 5, after V lost 5 bases and J lost 5 bases. CDR3 DNA sequence: TGTGCCAGCAGTCTGATGACAGGGTATGGCTACACCTTC. Encoded protein: CASSLMTGYGYTF.

V gene TRBV21-1 combines with J gene TRBJ1-2. TRBV21-1 is tagged as a pseudogene. CDR3 size: 14 residues. The CDR3 loop reads CASSLVPGFYGYTF. The CDR3 region has the DNA TGTGCCAGCAGCCTTGTGCCGGGATTTTATGGCTACACCTTC.

The chain joins TRBV7-8 to TRBJ2-5; 8 bases fit TRBD2. CDR3 size: 16 residues. Germline CDR1 is SGHVS and CDR2 is FQNEAQ. With V trimmed by 3 bases and J by 2 bases, 8 bases remained unmatched. The CDR3 DNA is TGTGCCAGCAGCTTTCGCCCAGCGGGGGAGCAAGAGACCCAGTACTTC. Amino acid sequence: CASSFRPAGEQETQYF.

V usage is TRBV2 and J usage is TRBJ1-4, with D perhaps matching TRBD1 (5 bases). The germline gives CDR1 SNHLY, CDR2 FYNNEI. V lost 7 bases and J 3 bases, leaving 12 bases between the germline ends. This CDR3 contains 14 residues. The CDR3 is CASTQGVSNEKLFF. CDR3 bases: TGTGCCAGCACCCAAGGGGTATCTAATGAAAAACTGTTTTTT.

The V gene is TRBV11-2, the J gene TRBJ1-3; 11 bases map to TRBD1. The CDR3 sequence is 14 residues long. Germline V gene data show CDR1 as SGHAT and CDR2 as FQNNGV. V dropped 5 bases and J dropped 5; count of bases not matched to a gene: 2. The CDR3 loop is CASSRTGGRNTIYF. DNA for the CDR3: TGTGCCAGCAGCCGGACAGGGGGCAGAAACACCATATATTTT. Full variable domain (remainder filled in from reference TRBV11-2 and TRBJ1-3): EAGVAQSPRYKIIEKRQSVAFWCNPISGHATLYWYQQILGQGPKLLIQFQNNGVVDDSQLPKDRFSAERLKGVDSTLKIQPAKLEDSAVYLCASSRTGGRNTIYFGEGSWLTVV.

This clone appeared a single time. The chain combines TRBV10-1 with TRBJ1-4; perhaps TRBD1 as D (6 bases). CDR3 length: 15 residues. V was clipped by 4 bases and J by 2 bases, with 11 bases between them. In germline, CDR1 is WNHNN, CDR2 SYGVQD (reference sequence). CDR3 amino acids: CASSGRQATNEKLFF. The CDR3 DNA is TGCGCCAGCAGTGGCAGACAGGCGACTAATGAAAAACTGTTTTTT.

The chain links TRBV3-1 (or the pseudogene TRBV3-2) to TRBJ2-1, with 8 bases fitting TRBD2. The CDR3 sequence is 19 residues long. CDR1 LGHDT and CDR2 YNNKEL come from the germline V gene (reference sequence). V trimming: 0 bases; J trimming: 3 bases; junction bases outside the gene matches: 13. The CDR3 nucleotides read TGTGCCAGCAGCCAAGATATAAGCGGGAGTTTGGAGGGCTACAATGAGCAGTTCTTC. It codes for CASSQDISGSLEGYNEQFF.

The chain joins TRBV12-3 or TRBV12-4 to TRBJ1-5; D not certain. V was pared by 3 bases and J by 5 bases, with 8 bases between. The CDR3 is made up of 13 amino acids. The CDR3 coding sequence is TGTGCCAGCAGTTTTTTCATAGATCAGCCCCAGCATTTT. It codes for CASSFFIDQPQHF.

V is TRBV20-1 and J is TRBJ2-1, with D possibly being TRBD2 (6 bases). With 3 bases removed from V and 5 bases from J, the gap between germline ends came to 17 bases. Germline CDR1 reads DFQATT; CDR2 reads SNEGSKA (reference sequence). There are 15 residues in the CDR3. DNA of the CDR3: TGCAGTGCTAGTCGGCCCGGACTATCTGACAATGAGCAGTTCTTC. It codes for CSASRPGLSDNEQFF.

V usage is TRBV7-2 and J usage is TRBJ1-2; the D gene is possibly TRBD1 (6 bases). The V end lost 5 bases, the J end lost 0 bases, and 16 bases lay between the germline ends. Germline-derived CDR1 and CDR2 are SGHTA and FQGNSA. This CDR3 is 16 amino acids long. CDR3 protein: CASSRTGLQANYGYTF. CDR3 sequence (DNA): TGTGCCAGCAGCCGCACAGGGCTCCAGGCTAACTATGGCTACACCTTC.

The chain links TRBV3-1 (or the pseudogene TRBV3-2) to TRBJ1-2; D is ambiguous. The ends were cut back, 7 bases at V and 4 bases at J, with 10 bases in the middle. The CDR3 extends over 12 amino acids. The germline V gene has CDR1 LGHDT and CDR2 YNNKEL (reference sequence). CDR3 nucleotide sequence: TGTGCCAGCAACGACTGGAGCTATGGCTACACCTTC. Its protein product is CASNDWSYGYTF.

The V gene is TRBV6-5, the J gene TRBJ1-1; 8 bases are shared with TRBD1. Germline CDR1 reads MNHEY; CDR2 reads SVGAGI. CDR3 length: 13 amino acids. J lost 11 bases, V lost 2 bases, and 7 bases had no gene match. CDR3 coding DNA: TGTGCCAGCAGTTACAAAACAGGGGGGTTGGCTTTCTTT. This translates into CASSYKTGGLAFF.

In its sample, this clone was seen a few times. The V call is TRBV18, the J call TRBJ1-6, with no clear D. Between the trimmed V and J ends, which lost 6 bases and 4 bases, there was a span of 7 bases. Germline V CDR1 and CDR2: KGHSH, LQKENI. The CDR3 has 13 residues. CDR3: CASSGGYNSPLHF. CDR3 bases: TGTGCCAGCTCCGGAGGTTATAATTCACCCCTCCACTTT. Supplemented by reference TRBV18 and TRBJ1-6, the full variable domain reads NAGVMQNPRHLVRRRGQEARLRCSPMKGHSHVYWYRQLPEEGLKFMVYLQKENIIDESGMPKERFSAEFPKEGPSILRIQQVVRGDSAAYFCASSGGYNSPLHFGNGTRLTVT.

J is TRBJ2-7 and V is TRBV5-4, with 8 bases identical to TRBD1. The CDR3 runs 14 residues. J was trimmed by 3 bases and V by 3 bases; bases with no gene match: 5. From germline, CDR1 is SGHNT and CDR2 YYREEE (reference sequence). The DNA of the CDR3 is TGTGCCAGCAGCTGGGACAGGAGAAACTACGAGCAGTACTTC. Translated: CASSWDRRNYEQYF.

This clone was observed once. The CDR3 sequence: CAISESITQRGETQYF. Here the CDR3 DNA reads TGTGCCATCAGTGAGTCGATTACCCAGCGGGGAGAGACCCAGTACTTC. This chain connects TRBV10-3 to TRBJ2-5; 7 bases fit TRBD2. CDR1 and CDR2 from the germline V gene are ENHRY and SYGVKD. The trim removed 0 bases at V and 4 bases at J, leaving 8 bases unmatched. The CDR3 covers 16 residues.

The chain recombines TRBV11-2 with TRBJ1-2; D is possibly TRBD1 (6 bases). The germline CDR1 and CDR2 sequences are SGHAT and FQNNGV. With 3 bases removed from V and 8 bases from J, the gap between germline ends came to 22 bases. The CDR3 extends over 16 amino acids. CDR3 DNA sequence: TGTGCCAGCAGCTTGGCAACGGGGGGCCTTTCCCGGGGCTACACCTTC. The encoded protein is CASSLATGGLSRGYTF. The full variable domain, in which reference TRBV11-2 and TRBJ1-2 provide the parts outside the CDR3, is EAGVAQSPRYKIIEKRQSVAFWCNPISGHATLYWYQQILGQGPKLLIQFQNNGVVDDSQLPKDRFSAERLKGVDSTLKIQPAKLEDSAVYLCASSLATGGLSRGYTFGSGTRLTVV.

V and J are TRBV5-6 and TRBJ2-3, with D possibly being TRBD1 (6 bases). Per the germline V gene, CDR1 is SGHDT and CDR2 is YYEEEE. Trimming took off 4 bases at V and 1 base at J, with 13 bases between the two ends. The CDR3 consists of 15 residues. The CDR3 protein is CASSQGGVGTDTQYF. The CDR3 DNA reads as TGTGCCAGCAGCCAAGGGGGTGTGGGCACAGATACGCAGTATTTT.

A word on this clone: Distinct nucleotide sequences in the sample also encode this CDR3. The V call is TRBV20-1, the J call TRBJ2-5, with unresolved D. The V gene's germline CDR1 is DFQATT and CDR2 SNEGSKA (reference sequence). This CDR3 spans 11 amino acids. In DNA form, the CDR3 reads TGCAGCGCTCGCGCACAAGAGACCCAGTACTTC. It yields the protein CSARAQETQYF.

The V and J genes are TRBV28 and TRBJ1-1, with a weak D call TRBD1 (6 bases). The V and J ends lost 7 bases and 8 bases respectively, with 26 bases between them. The CDR3 loop spans 16 amino acids. Germline assignment: CDR1 MDHEN and CDR2 SYDVKM. CDR3 loop: CASNSGAVGNLTEAFF. Written as DNA, the CDR3 is TGTGCCAGCAACTCAGGGGCAGTTGGGAACTTAACAGAAGCTTTCTTT.

This chain links TRBV10-2 with TRBJ1-3; no reliable D call. V was trimmed by 3 bases and J by 10 bases, leaving 7 bases between them. From germline, CDR1 is WSHSY and CDR2 SAAADI. The CDR3 totals 11 residues. CDR3: CASSDSGTIYF. CDR3 DNA: TGCGCCAGCAGTGATTCGGGGACCATATATTTT.

A note on this clone: Additional DNA sequences in this sample encode the identical CDR3. This chain links TRBV6-5 with TRBJ1-1; TRBD1 matches at 9 bases. Germline V gene sequence: CDR1 MNHEY, CDR2 SVGAGI. This CDR3 contains 13 residues. V was pared by 2 bases and J by 8 bases, with 3 bases of the junction left unmatched. For the CDR3, the DNA is TGTGCCAGCAGTTACCCGGGGACAGGGGAAGCTTTCTTT. Its protein product is CASSYPGTGEAFF.